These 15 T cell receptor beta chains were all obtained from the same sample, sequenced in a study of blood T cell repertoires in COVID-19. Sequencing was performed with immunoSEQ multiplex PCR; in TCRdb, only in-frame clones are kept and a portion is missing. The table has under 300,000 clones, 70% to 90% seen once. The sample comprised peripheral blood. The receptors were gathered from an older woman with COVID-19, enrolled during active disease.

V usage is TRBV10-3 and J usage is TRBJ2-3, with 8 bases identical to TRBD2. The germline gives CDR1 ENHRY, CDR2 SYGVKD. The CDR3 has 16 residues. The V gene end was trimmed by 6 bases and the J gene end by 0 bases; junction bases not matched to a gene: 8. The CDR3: CAISPFSGVSTDTQYF. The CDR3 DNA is TGTGCCATCAGCCCCTTTAGCGGGGTAAGCACAGATACGCAGTATTTT.

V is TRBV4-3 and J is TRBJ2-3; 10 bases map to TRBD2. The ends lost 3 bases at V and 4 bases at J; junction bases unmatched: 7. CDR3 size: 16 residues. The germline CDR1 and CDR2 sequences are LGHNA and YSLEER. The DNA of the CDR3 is TGCGCCAGCAGCCAGGATCTAGCGGGGGCCTCAGATACGCAGTATTTT. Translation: CASSQDLAGASDTQYF.

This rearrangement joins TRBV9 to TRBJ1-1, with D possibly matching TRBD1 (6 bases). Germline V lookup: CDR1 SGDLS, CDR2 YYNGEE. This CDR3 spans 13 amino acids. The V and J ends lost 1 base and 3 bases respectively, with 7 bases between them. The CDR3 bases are TGTGCCAGCAGCGTAAAGGGGGACACTGAAGCTTTCTTT. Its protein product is CASSVKGDTEAFF. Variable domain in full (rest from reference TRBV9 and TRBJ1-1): DSGVTQTPKHLITATGQRVTLRCSPRSGDLSVYWYQQSLDQGLQFLIQYYNGEERAKGNILERFSAQQFPDLHSELNLSSLELGDSALYFCASSVKGDTEAFFGQGTRLTVV.

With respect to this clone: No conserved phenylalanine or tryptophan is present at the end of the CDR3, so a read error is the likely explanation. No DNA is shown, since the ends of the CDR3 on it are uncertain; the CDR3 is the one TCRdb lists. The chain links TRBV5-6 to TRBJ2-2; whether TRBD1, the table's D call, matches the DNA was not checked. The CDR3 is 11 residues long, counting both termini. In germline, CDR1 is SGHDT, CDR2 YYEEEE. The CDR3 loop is CASSPDRGLLA.

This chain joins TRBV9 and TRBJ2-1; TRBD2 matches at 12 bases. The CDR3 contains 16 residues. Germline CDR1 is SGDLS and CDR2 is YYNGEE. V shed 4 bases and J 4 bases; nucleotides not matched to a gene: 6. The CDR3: CASSYGLAGGYNEQFF. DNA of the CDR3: TGTGCCAGCAGCTATGGGCTAGCGGGGGGGTACAATGAGCAGTTCTTC.

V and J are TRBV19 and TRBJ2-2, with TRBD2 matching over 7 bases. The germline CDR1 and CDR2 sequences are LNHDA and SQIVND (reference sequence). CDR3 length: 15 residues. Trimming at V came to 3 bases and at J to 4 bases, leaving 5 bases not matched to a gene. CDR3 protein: CASSIREGPTGELFF. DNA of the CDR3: TGTGCCAGTAGTATTAGGGAGGGGCCCACCGGGGAGCTGTTTTTT.

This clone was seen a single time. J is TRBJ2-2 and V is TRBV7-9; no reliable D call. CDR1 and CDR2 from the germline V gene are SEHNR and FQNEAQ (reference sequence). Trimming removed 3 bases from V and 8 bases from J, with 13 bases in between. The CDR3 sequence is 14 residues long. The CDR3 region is CASSLLPSGGELFF. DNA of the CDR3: TGTGCCAGCAGCTTGTTACCCTCAGGAGGGGAGCTGTTTTTT.

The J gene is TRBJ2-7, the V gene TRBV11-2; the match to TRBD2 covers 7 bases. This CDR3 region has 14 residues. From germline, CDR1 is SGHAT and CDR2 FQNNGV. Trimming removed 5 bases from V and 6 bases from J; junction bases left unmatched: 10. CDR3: CASSRTGTIVEQYF. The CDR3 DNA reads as TGTGCCAGCAGCCGCACCGGGACTATCGTCGAGCAGTACTTC.

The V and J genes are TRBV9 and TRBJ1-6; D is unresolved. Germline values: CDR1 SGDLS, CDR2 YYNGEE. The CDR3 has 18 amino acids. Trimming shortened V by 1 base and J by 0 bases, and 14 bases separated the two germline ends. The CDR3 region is CASSVSGPGSSYNSPLHF. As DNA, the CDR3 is TGTGCCAGCAGCGTATCAGGACCGGGGAGCTCCTATAATTCACCCCTCCACTTT.

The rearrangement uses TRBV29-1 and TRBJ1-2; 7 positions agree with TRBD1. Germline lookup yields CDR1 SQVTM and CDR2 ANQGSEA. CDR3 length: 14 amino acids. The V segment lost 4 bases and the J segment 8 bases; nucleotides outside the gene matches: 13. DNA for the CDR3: TGCAGCGTTGGAGGGACAGATGGTAGAACCGGCTACACCTTC. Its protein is CSVGGTDGRTGYTF.

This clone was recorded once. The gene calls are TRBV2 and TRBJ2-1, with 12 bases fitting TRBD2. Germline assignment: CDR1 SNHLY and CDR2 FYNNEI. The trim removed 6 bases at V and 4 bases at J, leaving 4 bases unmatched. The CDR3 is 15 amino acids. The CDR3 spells CASRRLAGDYNEQFF. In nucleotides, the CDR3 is TGTGCCAGCAGGCGACTAGCGGGGGATTACAATGAGCAGTTCTTC.

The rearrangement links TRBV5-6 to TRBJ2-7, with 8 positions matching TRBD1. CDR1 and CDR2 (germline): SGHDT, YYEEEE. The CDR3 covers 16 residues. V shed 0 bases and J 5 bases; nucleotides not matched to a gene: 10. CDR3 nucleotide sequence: TGTGCCAGCAGCTTGGACCTGGGAACAGGGGGTAACGAGCAGTACTTC. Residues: CASSLDLGTGGNEQYF.

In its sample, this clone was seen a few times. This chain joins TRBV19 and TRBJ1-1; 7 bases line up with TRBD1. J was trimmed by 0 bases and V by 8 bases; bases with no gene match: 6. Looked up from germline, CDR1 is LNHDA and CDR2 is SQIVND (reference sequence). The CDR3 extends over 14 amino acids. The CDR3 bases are TGTGCCAGTCGGACCGGGACAGTGAACACTGAAGCTTTCTTT. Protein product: CASRTGTVNTEAFF.

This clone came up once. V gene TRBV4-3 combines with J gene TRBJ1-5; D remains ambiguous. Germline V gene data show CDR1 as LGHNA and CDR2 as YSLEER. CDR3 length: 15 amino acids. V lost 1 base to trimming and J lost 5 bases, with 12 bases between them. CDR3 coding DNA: TGCGCCAGCAGCCAAGGATGGTACGGGGATCAGCCCCAGCATTTT. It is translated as CASSQGWYGDQPQHF.

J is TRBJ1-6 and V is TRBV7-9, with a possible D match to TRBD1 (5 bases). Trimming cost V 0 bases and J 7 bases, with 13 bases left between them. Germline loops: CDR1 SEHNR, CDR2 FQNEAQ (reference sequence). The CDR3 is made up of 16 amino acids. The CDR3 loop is CASSLAAGFLNSPLHF. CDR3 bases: TGTGCCAGCAGCTTAGCGGCAGGGTTCCTCAATTCACCCCTCCACTTT. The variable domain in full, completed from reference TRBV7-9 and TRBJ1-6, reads DTGVSQNPRHKITKRGQNVTFRCDPISEHNRLYWYRQTLGQGPEFLTYFQNEAQLEKSRLLSDRFSAERPKGSFSTLEIQRTEQGDSAMYLCASSLAAGFLNSPLHFGNGTRLTVT.